Listed here are 20 T cell receptor beta chains from one sample, sequenced in a study of blood T cell repertoires in COVID-19. The data were produced by immunoSEQ multiplex PCR, yet TCRdb's version contains in-frame clones alone and is incomplete. Of tens of thousands of clones listed, over 80% are singletons. Specimen: peripheral blood. These TCRs come from a man aged 45 to 65 with acute or convalescent COVID-19.

This chain uses TRBV9 with TRBJ2-1, with D tentatively TRBD1 (6 bases). CDR1 SGDLS and CDR2 YYNGEE come from the germline V gene. The CDR3 length is 16 residues. V was cut by 6 bases and J by 0 bases, with 16 bases left in between. The CDR3 coding sequence is TGTGCCAGCAACCCGTTTGGGGGCAGCTCCTACAATGAGCAGTTCTTC. Translated, it gives CASNPFGGSSYNEQFF.

This chain links TRBV4-3 with TRBJ2-1; 8 bases match TRBD2. V was clipped by 0 bases and J by 4 bases; unmatched bases: 5. Germline V CDR1 and CDR2: LGHNA, YSLEER. The CDR3 has 16 residues. This chain's CDR3 is CASSQEAAGGYNEQFF. The CDR3 nucleotides read TGCGCCAGCAGCCAAGAGGCGGCGGGGGGTTACAATGAGCAGTTCTTC.

The chain joins TRBV19 to TRBJ1-5; weak D call: TRBD1 (5 bases). V was pared by 7 bases and J by 5 bases, with 12 bases between. The V gene's germline CDR1 is LNHDA and CDR2 SQIVND (reference sequence). This CDR3 has 13 residues. The CDR3 DNA sequence: TGTGCCAGTACCCTCGACAGAGATCAGCCCCAGCATTTT. Its protein product is CASTLDRDQPQHF.

The chain recombines TRBV9 with TRBJ1-4; D remains ambiguous. Trimming shortened V by 0 bases and J by 3 bases, and 6 bases separated the two germline ends. The V gene's germline CDR1 is SGDLS and CDR2 YYNGEE. The CDR3 covers 14 residues. This CDR3 reads CASSVDTANEKLFF. DNA for the CDR3: TGTGCCAGCAGCGTAGATACGGCTAATGAAAAACTGTTTTTT.

CDR3 sequence reads: CASSPGQGRETQYF. DNA for the CDR3: TGTGCCAGCAGCCCCGGACAGGGGAGAGAGACCCAGTACTTC. V and J are TRBV7-9 and TRBJ2-5; 9 bases fit TRBD1. In germline, CDR1 is SEHNR, CDR2 FQNEAQ (reference sequence). The V segment lost 5 bases and the J segment 4 bases; nucleotides outside the gene matches: 5. The length of the CDR3 is 14 residues. The full variable domain, completed using reference TRBV7-9 and TRBJ2-5, is DTGVSQNPRHKITKRGQNVTFRCDPISEHNRLYWYRQTLGQGPEFLTYFQNEAQLEKSRLLSDRFSAERPKGSFSTLEIQRTEQGDSAMYLCASSPGQGRETQYFGPGTRLLVL.

The V gene is TRBV18, the J gene TRBJ1-3; D gene unclear. The CDR3 consists of 15 residues. CDR1 and CDR2 from the germline V gene are KGHSH and LQKENI. Trimming removed 0 bases from V and 1 base from J, with 7 bases in between. CDR3 in DNA: TGTGCCAGCTCACCACCGTCAGGATCTGGAAACACCATATATTTT. The encoded protein is CASSPPSGSGNTIYF.

This chain joins TRBV20-1 and TRBJ1-6, with D possibly being TRBD1 (6 bases). This CDR3 is built from 14 residues. Trimming left V 3 bases short and J 6 bases short, with 12 bases between. The germline CDR1 and CDR2 sequences are DFQATT and SNEGSKA (reference sequence). The CDR3 DNA reads TGCAGTGCTAGTGGGGGGGGCGGTAATTCACCCCTCCACTTT. Translated: CSASGGGGNSPLHF.

J is TRBJ1-6 and V is TRBV5-1, with D tentatively TRBD1 (6 bases). V lost 4 bases, J lost 6 bases, and 17 bases lay in between. Germline V lookup: CDR1 SGHRS, CDR2 YFSETQ. CDR3 length: 16 residues. The CDR3 DNA is TGCGCCAGCAGCCCACAACAGGGTCGGGGTAATTCACCCCTCCACTTT. Amino acids: CASSPQQGRGNSPLHF.

The rearrangement joins TRBV19 to TRBJ2-1; 8 bases match TRBD1. Germline CDR1 and CDR2: LNHDA and SQIVND (reference sequence). This CDR3 region has 15 residues. V lost 6 bases and J lost 3; bases outside the gene matches: 7. The CDR3 is CASSLQGGDYNEQFF. Written as DNA, the CDR3 is TGTGCCAGTAGCTTACAGGGGGGTGACTACAATGAGCAGTTCTTC. The whole variable domain, filled in from reference TRBV19 and TRBJ2-1, reads DGGITQSPKYLFRKEGQNVTLSCEQNLNHDAMYWYRQDPGQGLRLIYYSQIVNDFQKGDIAEGYSVSREKKESFPLTVTSAQKNPTAFYLCASSLQGGDYNEQFFGPGTRLTVL.

The chain links TRBV28 to TRBJ1-6, with a tentative D call TRBD1 (5 bases). CDR1 MDHEN and CDR2 SYDVKM come from the germline V gene. This CDR3 is 15 amino acids long. Trimming took off 2 bases at V and 8 bases at J, with 13 bases between the two ends. CDR3 coding DNA: TGTGCCAGCAGTTTAGGCCAGGGCAAGGATTCACCCCTCCACTTT. Encoded protein: CASSLGQGKDSPLHF.

The CDR3 reads CATGTYRGQQETQYF. CDR3 sequence (DNA): TGTGCCACCGGCACGTACAGGGGGCAGCAGGAGACCCAGTACTTC. V usage is TRBV24-1 and J usage is TRBJ2-5; 9 nucleotides line up with TRBD1. CDR1 and CDR2 (germline): KGHDR, SFDVKD. This CDR3 region has 15 residues. J gave up 5 bases and V 9 bases, and 12 bases lay outside the gene matches.

This chain connects TRBV5-1 to TRBJ2-3; 10 nucleotides match TRBD1. Germline V gene lookup returns CDR1 SGHRS and CDR2 YFSETQ. V shed 3 bases and J 4 bases; nucleotides not matched to a gene: 2. The CDR3 has 14 residues. The CDR3 region is CASSWGQGSDTQYF. DNA of the CDR3: TGCGCCAGCAGCTGGGGACAGGGGTCAGATACGCAGTATTTT.

This clone was detected only a few times. V usage is TRBV9 and J usage is TRBJ1-5; tentative D call: TRBD1 (5 bases). Trimming took off 0 bases at V and 6 bases at J, with 16 bases between the two ends. Germline assignment: CDR1 SGDLS and CDR2 YYNGEE. CDR3 length: 16 amino acids. The CDR3 DNA sequence: TGTGCCAGCAGCGTAGGTCCTGGGATCGGGGGTCAGCCCCAGCATTTT. Amino acid sequence: CASSVGPGIGGQPQHF.

The genes are TRBV30 and TRBJ2-7; 8 bases match TRBD1. The CDR3 is 15 residues long. In germline, CDR1 is GTSNPN, CDR2 SVGIG (reference sequence). Losses at the gene ends were 2 bases for V and 5 bases for J; bases not matched to a gene: 11. The CDR3 here is CAWSLGRQGSDEQYF. The CDR3 DNA is TGTGCCTGGAGTTTGGGGAGACAGGGGTCGGACGAGCAGTACTTC.

The genes are TRBV5-1 and TRBJ2-7; D not certain. Germline values: CDR1 SGHRS, CDR2 YFSETQ. V gave up 4 bases and J gave up 3 bases, with 17 bases separating them. The CDR3 runs 15 residues. The CDR3 DNA sequence: TGCGCCAGCAGCCCCACAGCAGACCCTCTCTACGAGCAGTACTTC. Translating it yields CASSPTADPLYEQYF.

The chain joins TRBV19 to TRBJ1-1, with D tentatively TRBD1 (5 bases). Germline CDR1 and CDR2: LNHDA and SQIVND (reference sequence). The V end was cut by 6 bases, the J end by 4 bases, with 18 bases between. CDR3 length: 15 amino acids. The CDR3 DNA reads TGTGCCAGTAGACATTCGGGGGGGAGTACCACTGAAGCTTTCTTT. Protein sequence: CASRHSGGSTTEAFF.

This clone appeared a single time. The chain joins TRBV9 to TRBJ2-2; a possible D gene is TRBD2 (6 bases). The ends were cut back, 3 bases at V and 3 bases at J, with 12 bases in the middle. CDR3 length equals 15 residues. CDR1 is SGDLS, CDR2 YYNGEE, per germline. The CDR3 is CASSAGGSDTGELFF. The CDR3 DNA is TGTGCCAGCAGCGCTGGGGGGAGTGACACCGGGGAGCTGTTTTTT.

A few counts support this clone. The V gene is TRBV28, the J gene TRBJ1-5, with a tentative D call TRBD1 (5 bases). V lost 6 bases to trimming and J lost 2 bases, with 17 bases between them. This CDR3 is 16 amino acids long. Germline CDR1 and CDR2: MDHEN and SYDVKM. Here the CDR3 DNA reads TGTGCCAGCAGCGGGGGAGGGCGCCTTGGCAATCAGCCCCAGCATTTT. Protein product: CASSGGGRLGNQPQHF.

The gene calls are TRBV5-1 and TRBJ1-2; TRBD1 is a possible D gene (6 bases). V lost 5 bases to trimming and J lost 3 bases, with 8 bases between them. CDR1 and CDR2 from the germline V gene are SGHRS and YFSETQ. This CDR3 is 12 amino acids long. The CDR3 protein is CASRGGDYGYTF. CDR3 nucleotide sequence: TGCGCCAGCAGAGGGGGGGACTATGGCTACACCTTC.

The chain links TRBV7-8 to TRBJ2-1; D possibly corresponds to TRBD1 (5 bases). The germline V gene encodes CDR1 SGHVS and CDR2 FQNEAQ. Deletions cut 2 bases from V and 4 bases from J, with 15 bases between. CDR3 length equals 16 residues. CDR3 in amino acids: CASSLLSLTEYNEQFF. CDR3 coding DNA: TGTGCCAGCAGCTTATTGTCCCTGACAGAATACAATGAGCAGTTCTTC.